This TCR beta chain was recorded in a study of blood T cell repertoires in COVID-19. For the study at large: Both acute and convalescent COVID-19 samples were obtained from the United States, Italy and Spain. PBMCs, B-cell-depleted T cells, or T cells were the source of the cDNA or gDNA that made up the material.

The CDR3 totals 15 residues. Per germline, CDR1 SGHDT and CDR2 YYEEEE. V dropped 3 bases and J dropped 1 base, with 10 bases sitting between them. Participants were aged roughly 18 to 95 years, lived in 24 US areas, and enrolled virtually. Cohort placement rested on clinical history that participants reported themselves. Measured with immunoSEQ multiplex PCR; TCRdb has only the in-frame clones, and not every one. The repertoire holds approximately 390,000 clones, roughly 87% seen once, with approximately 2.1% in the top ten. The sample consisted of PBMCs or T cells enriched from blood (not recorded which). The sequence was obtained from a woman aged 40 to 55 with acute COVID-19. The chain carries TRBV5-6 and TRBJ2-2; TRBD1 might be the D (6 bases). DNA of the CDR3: TGTGCCAGCAGCTGGGACAACCAGAACACCGGGGAGCTGTTTTTT. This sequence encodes CASSWDNQNTGELFF.